The 7 T cell receptor beta chains presented below share a single source sample, sequenced in a study of cytomegalovirus exposure and HLA in healthy donors. Primers: 60 Vbeta forward and 13 Jbeta reverse. The protocol was immunoSEQ multiplex PCR, while the TCRdb copy is restricted to in-frame clones and leaves out a portion. The data show 150,000 to 200,000 clones, 60% to 85% seen once. The sample comprised PBMCs. The receptors originated from a man aged 35 to 55 in good health and CMV-seronegative.

A single count supports this clone. V usage is TRBV19 and J usage is TRBJ1-1; 7 bases map to TRBD1. In germline, CDR1 is LNHDA, CDR2 SQIVND (reference sequence). V lost 9 bases and J lost 0; bases outside the gene matches: 7. The CDR3 totals 14 residues. CDR3 in amino acids: CASRGGTVNTEAFF. The CDR3 region has the DNA TGTGCCAGCCGCGGGGGGACAGTGAACACTGAAGCTTTCTTT.

The chain recombines TRBV30 with TRBJ2-7, with D unclear. CDR3 length: 12 residues. Trimming shortened V by 1 base and J by 4 bases, and 8 bases separated the two germline ends. The germline V gene has CDR1 GTSNPN and CDR2 SVGIG (reference sequence). As DNA, the CDR3 is TGTGCCTGGAGTGCTACAGAATACGAGCAGTACTTC. Amino acids: CAWSATEYEQYF.

The gene calls are TRBV5-1 and TRBJ2-1; tentative D call: TRBD2 (6 bases). Germline V gives CDR1 SGHRS, CDR2 YFSETQ. The CDR3 covers 15 residues. Between the trimmed V and J ends, which lost 0 bases and 5 bases, there was a span of 12 bases. The CDR3 loop reads CASSLVVSGHNEQFF. CDR3 in DNA: TGCGCCAGCAGCTTGGTAGTTAGCGGCCACAATGAGCAGTTCTTC. The variable domain in full, with the rest retrieved from reference TRBV5-1 and TRBJ2-1, is KAGVTQTPRYLIKTRGQQVTLSCSPISGHRSVSWYQQTPGQGLQFLFEYFSETQRNKGNFPGRFSGRQFSNSRSEMNVSTLELGDSALYLCASSLVVSGHNEQFFGPGTRLTVL.

V usage is TRBV5-1 and J usage is TRBJ1-6, with TRBD1 matching over 8 bases. CDR3 length: 15 residues. CDR1 and CDR2 from the germline V gene are SGHRS and YFSETQ. J was trimmed by 10 bases and V by 5 bases; bases with no gene match: 11. The CDR3 nucleotides read TGCGCCAGCAGTTTTGACAGGGGAGGACGCTCACCCCTCCACTTT. Encoded protein: CASSFDRGGRSPLHF. Drawing the rest from reference TRBV5-1 and TRBJ1-6, the complete variable domain is KAGVTQTPRYLIKTRGQQVTLSCSPISGHRSVSWYQQTPGQGLQFLFEYFSETQRNKGNFPGRFSGRQFSNSRSEMNVSTLELGDSALYLCASSFDRGGRSPLHFGNGTRLTVT.

The rearrangement links TRBV19 to TRBJ1-2; maybe TRBD1 (5 bases). Trimming cost V 7 bases and J 7 bases, with 19 bases left between them. Germline V gives CDR1 LNHDA, CDR2 SQIVND (reference sequence). There are 14 residues in the CDR3. CDR3 sequence reads: CASIPAAGGGGYTF. The CDR3 bases are TGTGCCAGTATCCCCGCGGCAGGCGGGGGTGGCTACACCTTC.

The chain recombines TRBV6-5 with TRBJ1-1, with a tentative D call TRBD1 (6 bases). CDR3 length: 14 amino acids. V lost 2 bases to trimming and J lost 1 base, with 8 bases between them. CDR1 and CDR2 (germline): MNHEY, SVGAGI. Written as DNA, the CDR3 is TGTGCCAGCAGTTACCACAGGGCGAACACTGAAGCTTTCTTT. Translating it yields CASSYHRANTEAFF.

The chain joins TRBV4-1 to TRBJ1-5; possibly TRBD1 for D (5 bases). Germline values: CDR1 MGHRA, CDR2 YSYEKL. Trimming cost V 3 bases and J 0 bases, with 12 bases left between them. This CDR3 spans 16 amino acids. CDR3 in DNA: TGCGCCAGCAGCCAGGAACGACAGTATAGCAATCAGCCCCAGCATTTT. It translates to CASSQERQYSNQPQHF.